This T cell receptor beta chain was sequenced for a study of Ad26.COV2.S vaccination and SARS-CoV-2 variants. Study context: A COV1001 Ad26.COV2.S trial-arm participant provided the sample. Once, or twice with 56 days between doses, Ad26.COV2.S was given intramuscularly.

Treatment indicated: about 20 received Ad26.COV2.S at low or high dose, single or two shots; about 5 received placebo; per-sample allocation not given. At day 63 after the first vaccine or placebo injection, samples were drawn. Participants' vaccine, an Ad26 vector, delivered Wuhan-strain SARS-CoV-2 spike. The CDR3 is 15 residues long. Germline CDR1 is SGHAT and CDR2 is FQNNGV. Trimming at V came to 2 bases and at J to 5 bases, leaving 6 bases not matched to a gene. Clones were sequenced by immunoSEQ multiplex PCR, and TCRdb holds only the in-frame ones, with some missing. The sample yields 440,000 or so clones, 89% seen once.

This clonotype was obtained from a person between 18 and 59 years old who received the Ad26.COV2.S COVID-19 vaccine or a placebo. The sequences come from peripheral blood, collected in a trial of Ad26.COV2.S vaccine versus placebo. This chain uses TRBV11-2 with TRBJ2-5, with 9 bases matching TRBD2. CDR3 residues: CASSLRSGLAETQYF. As DNA, the CDR3 is TGTGCCAGCAGCTTAAGATCCGGACTAGCGGAGACCCAGTACTTC.